The 7 T cell receptor beta chains below were found in one sample sequenced in a study of T cells in Graves' hyperthyroidism and ophthalmopathy. Amplified TCR beta CDR3 regions derived from RNA transcripts. The HTBI set primed first-round TCR CDR3 RT-PCR. TCRdb ran MiXCR on the multiplex PCR reads and lists one entry per CDR3 protein. The table has 610,000 or so distinct CDR3 sequences, around 45% seen once. The sequenced material came from peripheral blood or thyroid tissue (not recorded which). All receptors come from a woman aged 18-29 years with Graves' hyperthyroidism.

This rearrangement joins TRBV20-1 to TRBJ2-7; D gene uncertain. V was trimmed by 8 bases and J by 7 bases, leaving 15 bases between them. Germline values: CDR1 DFQATT, CDR2 SNEGSKA (reference sequence). This CDR3 spans 11 amino acids. In DNA form, the CDR3 reads TGCAGTCTCCCTAATCCGAATGAGCAGTACTTC. This gives the protein CSLPNPNEQYF.

This clonotype was seen ten or more times. The J gene is TRBJ2-7, the V gene TRBV5-5; no firm D call. Trimming took off 1 base at V and 0 bases at J, with 8 bases between the two ends. The germline gives CDR1 SGHKS, CDR2 YYEKEE (reference sequence). The CDR3 has 14 residues. CDR3 nucleotides: TGTGCCAGCAGCTTGTTACAAGCCTCCTACGAGCAGTACTTC. Amino acid sequence: CASSLLQASYEQYF.

The table lists this clonotype with many counts. The CDR3 nucleotides are TGTGCCAGCAGTTACTGGACTAGCGGGAGCATCGAGCAGTACTTC. Amino acids: CASSYWTSGSIEQYF. This chain connects TRBV6-5 to TRBJ2-7, with 13 bases matching TRBD2. The CDR3 runs to 15 residues. The germline V gene encodes CDR1 MNHEY and CDR2 SVGAGI. V lost 1 base, J lost 6 bases, and 3 bases stayed unmatched.

This clonotype was seen many times. This chain joins TRBV7-6 and TRBJ2-7; maybe TRBD1 (6 bases). The CDR3 spans 11 residues. The V end lost 7 bases, the J end lost 3 bases, and 7 bases lay between the germline ends. Germline CDR1 reads SGHVS; CDR2 reads FNYEAQ. The CDR3 here is CASTDSYEQYF. CDR3 nucleotides: TGTGCCAGCACGGACAGCTACGAGCAGTACTTC.

The genes are TRBV15 and TRBJ1-5; 7 positions match TRBD1. The CDR3 sequence is 13 residues long. V gave up 8 bases and J gave up 9 bases; unmatched junction bases: 10. Germline CDR1 and CDR2: LNHNV and YYDKDF (reference sequence). The CDR3 loop is CATRWDSSRPQHF. The CDR3 DNA is TGTGCCACCCGCTGGGACAGCTCGCGGCCCCAGCATTTT.

V and J are TRBV29-1 and TRBJ1-2; D remains ambiguous. This CDR3 has 11 residues. Trimming took off 8 bases at V and 1 base at J, with 8 bases between the two ends. CDR1 is SQVTM, CDR2 ANQGSEA, per germline. The CDR3 is CSQVDNYGYTF. Written as DNA, the CDR3 is TGCAGCCAAGTGGATAACTATGGCTACACCTTC.

This rearrangement joins TRBV6-6 to TRBJ1-3; tentatively, D is TRBD1 (5 bases). The CDR3 has 15 residues. V dropped 0 bases and J dropped 6 bases, with 12 bases sitting between them. The germline V gene encodes CDR1 MNHNY and CDR2 SVGAGI (reference sequence). CDR3 bases: TGTGCCAGCAGTTACTCGGGGACCGCCCAAAACACCATATATTTT. Translated, it gives CASSYSGTAQNTIYF.